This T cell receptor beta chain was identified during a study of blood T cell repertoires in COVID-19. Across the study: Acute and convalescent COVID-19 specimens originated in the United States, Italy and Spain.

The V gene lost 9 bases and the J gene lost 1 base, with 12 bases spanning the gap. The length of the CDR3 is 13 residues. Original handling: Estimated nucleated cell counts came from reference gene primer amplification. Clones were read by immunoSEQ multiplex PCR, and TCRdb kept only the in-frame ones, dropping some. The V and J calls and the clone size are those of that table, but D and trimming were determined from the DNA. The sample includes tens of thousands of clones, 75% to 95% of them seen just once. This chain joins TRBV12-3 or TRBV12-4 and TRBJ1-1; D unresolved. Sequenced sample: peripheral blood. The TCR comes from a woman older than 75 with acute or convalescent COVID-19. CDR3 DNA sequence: TGTGCCAGTTCCGTCACTAGGAACACTGAAGCTTTCTTT. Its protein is CASSVTRNTEAFF.